This T cell receptor beta chain is from a study of beta chain features in type 1 diabetes. Of the isolated RNA, all was reverse transcribed, and so the sequenced material was expressed TCRB transcripts. Assay used: immunoSEQ multiplex PCR; TCRdb lists only in-frame clones, some missing. The repertoire holds around 300,000 clones, with approximately 9.9% as singletons. The CDR3 covers 12 residues. Germline assignment: CDR1 SGHRS and CDR2 YFSETQ. V lost 4 bases to trimming and J lost 3 bases, with 7 bases between them. Material: naive CD4+ T cells from blood. The receptor's source is a woman aged 25 to 39 in good health. This chain connects TRBV5-1 to TRBJ2-5; no reliable D call. CDR3 sequence: CASSRPEETQYF. The CDR3 DNA reads as TGCGCCAGCAGCCGCCCGGAAGAGACCCAGTACTTC.